This T cell receptor beta chain was captured by sequencing in a study of type 1 and type 2 diabetes patients. Study summary: T cells were magnetically sorted from PBMCs as CD4+ or CD8+ subsets.

This clonotype was recorded only once. At one of its ends the junction is not consistent with the germline gene, which may arise from a read error. Amplification started from genomic DNA. The TCR beta CDR3 region was amplified using 30 forward and 13 reverse primers. TCRdb itself ran the multiplex PCR reads through MiXCR, one entry per CDR3 protein. The data show about 250,000 distinct CDR3 sequences, around 47% seen once. The germline V gene has CDR1 MGHRA and CDR2 YSYEKL. The CDR3 loop spans 13 amino acids. V and J are TRBV4-1 and TRBJ1-1; D remains unclear. Sequencing input: peripheral blood mononuclear cells (PBMCs). This clonotype originated in a man between 18 and 35 years old with type 2 diabetes. The CDR3 region has the DNA TGTGCCAGCAGCGTTAATACAGACACTGAAGCTTTCTTT. It specifies CASSVNTDTEAFF.